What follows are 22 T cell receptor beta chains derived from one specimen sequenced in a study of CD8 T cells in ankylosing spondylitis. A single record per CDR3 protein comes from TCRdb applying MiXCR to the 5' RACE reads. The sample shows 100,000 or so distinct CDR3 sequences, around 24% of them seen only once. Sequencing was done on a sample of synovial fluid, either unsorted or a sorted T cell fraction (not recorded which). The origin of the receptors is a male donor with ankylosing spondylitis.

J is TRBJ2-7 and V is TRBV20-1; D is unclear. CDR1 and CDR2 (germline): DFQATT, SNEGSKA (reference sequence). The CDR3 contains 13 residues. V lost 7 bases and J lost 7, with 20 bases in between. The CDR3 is CSVRLANLGEQYF. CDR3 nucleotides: TGCAGTGTCCGACTGGCGAACCTGGGGGAGCAGTACTTC.

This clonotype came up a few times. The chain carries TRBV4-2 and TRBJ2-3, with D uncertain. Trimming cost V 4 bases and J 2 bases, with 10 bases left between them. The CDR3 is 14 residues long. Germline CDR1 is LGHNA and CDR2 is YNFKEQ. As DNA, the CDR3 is TGTGCCAGCAGCCTCCCTGGCACCACAGATACGCAGTATTTT. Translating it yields CASSLPGTTDTQYF.

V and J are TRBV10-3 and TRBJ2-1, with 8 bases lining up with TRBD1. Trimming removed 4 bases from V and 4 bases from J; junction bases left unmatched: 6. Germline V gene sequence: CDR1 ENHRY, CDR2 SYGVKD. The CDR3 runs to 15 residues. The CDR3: CAISADRAVYNEQFF. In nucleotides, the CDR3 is TGTGCCATCAGTGCGGACAGGGCGGTTTACAATGAGCAGTTCTTC.

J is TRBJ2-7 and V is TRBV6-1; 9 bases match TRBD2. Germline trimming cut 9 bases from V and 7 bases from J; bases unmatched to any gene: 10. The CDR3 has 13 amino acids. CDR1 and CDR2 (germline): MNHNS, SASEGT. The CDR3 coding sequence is TGTGCCAGTGGGAATAGCGGGAGAGGGGAGCAGTACTTC. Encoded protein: CASGNSGRGEQYF.

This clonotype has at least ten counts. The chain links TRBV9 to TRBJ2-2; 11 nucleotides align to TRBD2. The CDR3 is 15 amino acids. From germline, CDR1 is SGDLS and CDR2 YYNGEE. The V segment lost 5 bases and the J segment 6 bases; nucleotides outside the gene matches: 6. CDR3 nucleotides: TGTGCCAGCAGTGCCGTACTAGCGGGAGCCGGGGAGCTGTTTTTT. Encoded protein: CASSAVLAGAGELFF.

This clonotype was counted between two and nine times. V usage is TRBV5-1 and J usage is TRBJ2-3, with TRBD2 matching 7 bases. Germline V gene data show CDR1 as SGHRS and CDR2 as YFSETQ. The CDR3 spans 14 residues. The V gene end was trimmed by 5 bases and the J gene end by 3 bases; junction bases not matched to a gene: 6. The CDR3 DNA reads TGCGCCAGCAGAGGGGAGGGCCGGACAGATACGCAGTATTTT. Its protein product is CASRGEGRTDTQYF.

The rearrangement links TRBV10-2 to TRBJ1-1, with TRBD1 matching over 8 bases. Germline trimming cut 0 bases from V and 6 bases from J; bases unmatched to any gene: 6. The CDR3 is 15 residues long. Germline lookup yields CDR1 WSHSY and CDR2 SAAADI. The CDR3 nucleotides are TGCGCCAGCAGTGAGTCAGACAGGGGTGTACCTGAAGCTTTCTTT. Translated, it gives CASSESDRGVPEAFF.

The DNA for the CDR3 is TGTGCCAGCAGAGGTGGCGGGAGCTCTGAGCAGTTCTTC. Protein: CASRGGGSSEQFF. V usage is TRBV28 and J usage is TRBJ2-1; 7 bases match TRBD2. V was pared by 6 bases and J by 9 bases, with 8 bases of the junction left unmatched. The CDR3 is 13 amino acids. CDR1 is MDHEN, CDR2 SYDVKM, per germline.

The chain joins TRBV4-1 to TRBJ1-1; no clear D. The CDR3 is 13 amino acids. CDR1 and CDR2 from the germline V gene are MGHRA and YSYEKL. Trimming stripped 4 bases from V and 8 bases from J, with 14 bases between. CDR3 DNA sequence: TGCGCCAGCAGCCTTGGCCTGATGGGCGAAGCTTTCTTT. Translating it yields CASSLGLMGEAFF.

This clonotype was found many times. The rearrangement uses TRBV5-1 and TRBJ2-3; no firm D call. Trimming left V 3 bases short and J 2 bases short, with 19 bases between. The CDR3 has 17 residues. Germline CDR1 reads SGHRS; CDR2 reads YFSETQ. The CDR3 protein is CASSWPIEAGSTDTQYF. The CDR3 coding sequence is TGCGCCAGCAGCTGGCCGATTGAAGCAGGCTCCACAGATACGCAGTATTTT. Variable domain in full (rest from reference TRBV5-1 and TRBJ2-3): KAGVTQTPRYLIKTRGQQVTLSCSPISGHRSVSWYQQTPGQGLQFLFEYFSETQRNKGNFPGRFSGRQFSNSRSEMNVSTLELGDSALYLCASSWPIEAGSTDTQYFGPGTRLTVL.

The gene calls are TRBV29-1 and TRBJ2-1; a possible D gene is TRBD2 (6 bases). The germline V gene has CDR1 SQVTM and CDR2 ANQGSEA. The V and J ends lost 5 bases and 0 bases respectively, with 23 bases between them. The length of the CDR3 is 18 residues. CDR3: CSVLGTSGTVRSYNEQFF. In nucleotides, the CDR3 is TGCAGCGTTCTTGGGACGTCCGGGACTGTGCGCTCCTACAATGAGCAGTTCTTC.

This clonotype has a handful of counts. The CDR3 DNA sequence: TGTGCCAGCAGTGGGGAGGGGATCTATGGCTACACCTTC. It specifies CASSGEGIYGYTF. J is TRBJ1-2 and V is TRBV2; possible D gene TRBD1, 5 bases. Germline loops: CDR1 SNHLY, CDR2 FYNNEI. The length of the CDR3 is 13 residues. Trimming removed 4 bases at V and 4 bases at J, with 10 bases between.

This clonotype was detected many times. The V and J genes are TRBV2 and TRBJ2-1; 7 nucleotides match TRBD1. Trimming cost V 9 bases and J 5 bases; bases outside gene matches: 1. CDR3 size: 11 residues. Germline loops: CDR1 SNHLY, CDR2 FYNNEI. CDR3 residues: CASDRDNEQFF. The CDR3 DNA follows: TGTGCCAGTGACAGGGACAATGAGCAGTTCTTC.

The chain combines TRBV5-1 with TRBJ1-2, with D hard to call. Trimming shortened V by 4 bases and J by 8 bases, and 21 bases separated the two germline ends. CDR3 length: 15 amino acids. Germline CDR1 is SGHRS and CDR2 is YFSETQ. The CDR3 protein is CASSQQARVAEGYTF. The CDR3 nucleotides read TGCGCCAGCAGCCAGCAAGCTAGGGTAGCGGAGGGCTACACCTTC.

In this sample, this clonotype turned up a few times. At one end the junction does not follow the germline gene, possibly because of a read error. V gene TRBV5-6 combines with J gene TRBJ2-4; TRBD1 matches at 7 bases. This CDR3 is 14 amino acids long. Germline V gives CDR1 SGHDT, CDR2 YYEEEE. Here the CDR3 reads CAISPTGTKNIQYF. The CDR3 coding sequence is TGTGCCATCAGCCCGACAGGGACCAAAAACATTCAGTACTTC.

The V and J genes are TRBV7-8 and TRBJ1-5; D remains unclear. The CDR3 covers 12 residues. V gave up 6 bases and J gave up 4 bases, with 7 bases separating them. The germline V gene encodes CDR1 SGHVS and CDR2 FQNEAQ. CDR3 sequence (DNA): TGTGCCAGCAGGGTCGGGAATCAGCCCCAGCATTTT. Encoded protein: CASRVGNQPQHF.

CDR3 in amino acids: CAISESREDQPQHF. DNA for the CDR3: TGTGCCATCAGTGAGTCCAGGGAAGATCAGCCCCAGCATTTT. V and J are TRBV10-3 and TRBJ1-5; a weak D match, TRBD1 (5 bases). Germline V CDR1 and CDR2: ENHRY, SYGVKD. Trimming stripped 0 bases from V and 5 bases from J, with 8 bases between. The CDR3 consists of 14 residues.

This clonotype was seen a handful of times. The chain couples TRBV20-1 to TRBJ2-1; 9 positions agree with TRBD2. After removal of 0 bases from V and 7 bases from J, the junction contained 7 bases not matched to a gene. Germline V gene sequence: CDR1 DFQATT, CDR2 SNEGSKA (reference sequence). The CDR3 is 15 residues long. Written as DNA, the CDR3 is TGCAGTGCTAGAGACGCGGGAGGGCCCTCGAATGAGCAGTTCTTC. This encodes CSARDAGGPSNEQFF.

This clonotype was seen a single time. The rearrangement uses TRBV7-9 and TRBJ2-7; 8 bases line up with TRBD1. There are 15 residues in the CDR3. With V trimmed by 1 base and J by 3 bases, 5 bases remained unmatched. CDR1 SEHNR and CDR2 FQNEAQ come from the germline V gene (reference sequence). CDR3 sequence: CASSLGQGAVYEQYF. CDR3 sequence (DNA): TGTGCCAGCAGCTTAGGGCAGGGGGCCGTCTACGAGCAGTACTTC. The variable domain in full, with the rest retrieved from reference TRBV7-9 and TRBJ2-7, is DTGVSQNPRHKITKRGQNVTFRCDPISEHNRLYWYRQTLGQGPEFLTYFQNEAQLEKSRLLSDRFSAERPKGSFSTLEIQRTEQGDSAMYLCASSLGQGAVYEQYFGPGTRLTVT.

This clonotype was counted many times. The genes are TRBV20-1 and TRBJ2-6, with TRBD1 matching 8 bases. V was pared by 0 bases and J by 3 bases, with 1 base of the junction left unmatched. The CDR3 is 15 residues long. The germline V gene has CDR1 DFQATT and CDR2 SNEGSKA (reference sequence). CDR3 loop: CSARDRGRGANVLTF. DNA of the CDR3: TGCAGTGCTAGAGACAGGGGGCGTGGGGCCAACGTCCTGACTTTC.

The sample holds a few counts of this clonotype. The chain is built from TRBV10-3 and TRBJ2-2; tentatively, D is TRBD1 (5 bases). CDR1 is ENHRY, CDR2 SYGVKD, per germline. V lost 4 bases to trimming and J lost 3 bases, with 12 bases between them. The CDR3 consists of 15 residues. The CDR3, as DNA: TGTGCCATCAGTGGCGGAAGGGGATACACCGGGGAGCTGTTTTTT. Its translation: CAISGGRGYTGELFF.

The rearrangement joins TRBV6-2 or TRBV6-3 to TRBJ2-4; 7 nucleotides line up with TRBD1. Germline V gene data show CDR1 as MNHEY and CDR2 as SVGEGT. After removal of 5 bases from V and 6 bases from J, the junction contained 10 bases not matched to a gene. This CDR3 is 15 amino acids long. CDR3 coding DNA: TGTGCCAGCAGTAGGAGACAGGGTTGGGGAAACATTCAGTACTTC. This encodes CASSRRQGWGNIQYF.